These 2 T cell receptor beta chains were all obtained from the same sample, sequenced in a study of radiation and T cells in renal cell carcinoma. The time point here: baseline pretreatment blood. Treatment specified: 15 Gy SBRT to primary tumor, nephrectomy 4 weeks later. Sequencing used immunoSEQ multiplex PCR; TCRdb keeps in-frame clones, though not all of them. The sample records about 91,000 clones, 82% being singletons. The source material was blood, sampled from a patient whose treatment included radiotherapy and nephrectomy. These receptors came from a man aged 55 to 70 with renal cell carcinoma.

The chain recombines TRBV7-2 with TRBJ2-1; the D is unclear. Germline values: CDR1 SGHTA, CDR2 FQGNSA. Trimming cost V 4 bases and J 5 bases, with 9 bases left between them. The CDR3 extends over 13 amino acids. CDR3 in amino acids: CASSSGPNNEQFF. The CDR3 coding sequence is TGTGCCAGCAGCTCCGGACCTAACAATGAGCAGTTCTTC.

For the CDR3, the DNA is TGTGCCAGCAGTCCATCCCCTCGCGGTGAGCAGTACTTC. Protein: CASSPSPRGEQYF. This chain links TRBV6-5 with TRBJ2-7; no reliable D call. CDR3 size: 13 residues. V shed 5 bases and J shed 7 bases, with 15 bases lying between them. Germline CDR1 and CDR2: MNHEY and SVGAGI.